This record concerns one T cell receptor beta chain sequence. Its antigen remains unidentified. CDR1 and CDR2 (germline): SGHVS, FNYEAQ. The CDR3 contains 15 residues. V was pared by 6 bases and J by 7 bases, with 7 bases of the junction left unmatched. With 60 Vbeta and 13 Jbeta primers, the PCR was carried out. In the authors' methods: Later work found 80 million or so unique TCR beta chains, with 9.5 million to 14 million shared. Libraries were prepared by immunoSEQ multiplex PCR; TCRdb keeps only in-frame clonotypes and omits some of them. D and trimming come from the DNA, and the V and J calls and clone size come from that table. Of about 140,000 clones listed, about 75% are singletons. The entry originates in a study of cytomegalovirus exposure and HLA in healthy donors. Study-level points and caveats: Using the classifier, cytomegalovirus status was reportedly diagnosed with high specificity and sensitivity.

What was sequenced was PBMCs. This sequence originates from a man between 35 and 55 years old in good health and CMV-seronegative. The chain combines TRBV7-6 with TRBJ1-6; 9 bases line up with TRBD1. CDR3 region: CASSSPGQGNSPLHF. CDR3 DNA sequence: TGTGCCAGCAGTAGCCCCGGACAGGGGAATTCACCCCTCCACTTT.